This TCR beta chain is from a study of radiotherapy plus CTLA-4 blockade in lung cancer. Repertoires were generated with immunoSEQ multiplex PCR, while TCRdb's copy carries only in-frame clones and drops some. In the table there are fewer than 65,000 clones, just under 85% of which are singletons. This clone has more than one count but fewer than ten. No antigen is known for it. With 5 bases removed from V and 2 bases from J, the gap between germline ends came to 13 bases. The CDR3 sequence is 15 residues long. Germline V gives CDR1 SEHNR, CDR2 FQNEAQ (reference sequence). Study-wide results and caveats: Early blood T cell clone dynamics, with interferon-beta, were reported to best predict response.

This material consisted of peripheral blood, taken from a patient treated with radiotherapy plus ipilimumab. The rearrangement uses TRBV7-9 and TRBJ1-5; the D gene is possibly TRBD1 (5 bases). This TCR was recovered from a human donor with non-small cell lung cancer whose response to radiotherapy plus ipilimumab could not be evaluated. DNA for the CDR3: TGTGCCAGCAGCCCGCAGGGCGGTGGCAATCAGCCCCAGCATTTT. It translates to CASSPQGGGNQPQHF.